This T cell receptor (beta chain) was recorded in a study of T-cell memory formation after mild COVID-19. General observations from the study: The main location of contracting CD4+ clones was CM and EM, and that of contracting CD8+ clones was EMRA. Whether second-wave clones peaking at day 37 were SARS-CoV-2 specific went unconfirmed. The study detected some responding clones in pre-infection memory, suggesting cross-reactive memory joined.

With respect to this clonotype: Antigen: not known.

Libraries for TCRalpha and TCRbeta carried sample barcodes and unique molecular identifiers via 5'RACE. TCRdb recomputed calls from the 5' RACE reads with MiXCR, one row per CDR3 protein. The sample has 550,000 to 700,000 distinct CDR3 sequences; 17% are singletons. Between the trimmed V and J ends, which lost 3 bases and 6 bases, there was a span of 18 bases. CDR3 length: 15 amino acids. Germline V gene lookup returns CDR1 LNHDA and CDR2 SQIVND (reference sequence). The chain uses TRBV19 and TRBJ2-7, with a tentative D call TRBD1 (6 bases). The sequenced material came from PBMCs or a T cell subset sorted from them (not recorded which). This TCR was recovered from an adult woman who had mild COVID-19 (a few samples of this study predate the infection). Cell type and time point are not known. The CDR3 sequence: CASSMFAGAEREQYF. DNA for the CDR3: TGTGCCAGTAGTATGTTTGCAGGGGCTGAACGCGAGCAGTACTTC.